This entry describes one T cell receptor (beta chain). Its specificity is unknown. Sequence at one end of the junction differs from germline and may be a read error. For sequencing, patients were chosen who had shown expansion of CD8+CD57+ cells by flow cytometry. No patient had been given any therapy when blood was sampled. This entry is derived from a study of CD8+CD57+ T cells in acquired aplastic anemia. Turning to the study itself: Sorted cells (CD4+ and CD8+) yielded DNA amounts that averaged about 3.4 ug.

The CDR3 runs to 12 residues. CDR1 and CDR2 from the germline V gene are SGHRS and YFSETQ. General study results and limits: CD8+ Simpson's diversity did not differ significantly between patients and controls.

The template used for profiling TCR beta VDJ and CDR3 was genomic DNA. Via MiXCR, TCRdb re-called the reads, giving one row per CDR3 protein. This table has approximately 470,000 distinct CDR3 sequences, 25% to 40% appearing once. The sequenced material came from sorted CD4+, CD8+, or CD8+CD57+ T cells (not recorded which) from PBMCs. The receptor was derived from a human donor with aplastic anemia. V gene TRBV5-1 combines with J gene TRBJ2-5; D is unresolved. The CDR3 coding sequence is TGCGCCAGCAGCTTGGCGAAAGAGACCCGGTACTTC. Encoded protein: CASSLAKETRYF.